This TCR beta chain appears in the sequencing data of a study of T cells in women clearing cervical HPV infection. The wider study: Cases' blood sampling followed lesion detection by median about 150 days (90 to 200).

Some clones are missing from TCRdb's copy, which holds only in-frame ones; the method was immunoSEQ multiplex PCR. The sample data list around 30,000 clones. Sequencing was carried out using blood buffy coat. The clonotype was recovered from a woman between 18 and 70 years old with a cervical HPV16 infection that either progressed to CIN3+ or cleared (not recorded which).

The CDR3 is CSARGQGDTGELFF. The DNA read from the CDR3 is TGCAGTGCTAGAGGACAGGGGGACACCGGGGAG. The J gene is TRBJ2-2, the V gene TRBV20-1; 9 bases fit TRBD1. From the germline J gene comes the end of the CDR3, since the read stops 3 residues before it. The CDR3 runs 14 residues. V was clipped by 1 base and J by 3 bases; unmatched bases: 0. The germline V gene has CDR1 DFQATT and CDR2 SNEGSKA (reference sequence).